This passage covers 5 T cell receptor beta chains from one sample sequenced in a study of cytomegalovirus exposure and HLA in healthy donors. With 60 Vbeta and 13 Jbeta primers, the PCR was carried out. Produced via immunoSEQ multiplex PCR; TCRdb's table is partial and in-frame only. The top ten hold roughly 2% of the sample, which has over 150,000 clones, around 80% seen once. Sequenced material: PBMCs. The receptors shown here come from a human donor in good health.

This rearrangement joins TRBV5-6 to TRBJ1-5; the match to TRBD1 covers 7 bases. The germline V gene encodes CDR1 SGHDT and CDR2 YYEEEE. The V and J ends lost 2 bases and 0 bases, in that order; junction bases with no gene match: 5. The CDR3 has 16 residues. The CDR3 is CASSFGQVPSNQPQHF. The CDR3 DNA reads TGTGCCAGCAGCTTCGGACAGGTCCCTAGCAATCAGCCCCAGCATTTT. The whole variable domain, filled in from reference TRBV5-6 and TRBJ1-5, reads DAGVTQSPTHLIKTRGQQVTLRCSPKSGHDTVSWYQQALGQGPQFIFQYYEEEERQRGNFPDRFSGHQFPNYSSELNVNALLLGDSALYLCASSFGQVPSNQPQHFGDGTRLSIL.

The chain has TRBV15 and TRBJ1-5; tentative D call: TRBD1 (5 bases). CDR3 length equals 20 residues. Germline-derived CDR1 and CDR2 are LNHNV and YYDKDF (reference sequence). Trimming shortened V by 0 bases and J by 0 bases, and 21 bases separated the two germline ends. The CDR3 loop reads CATSRDSSRQWKYSNQPQHF. CDR3 sequence (DNA): TGTGCCACCAGCAGAGACTCGTCGAGACAGTGGAAGTATAGCAATCAGCCCCAGCATTTT.

The rearrangement uses TRBV12-5 and TRBJ2-1; TRBD1 matches at 9 bases. Germline CDR1 and CDR2: LGHNT and FRNRAP. The CDR3 has 17 residues. The V segment lost 5 bases and the J segment 6 bases; nucleotides outside the gene matches: 14. The CDR3 region has the DNA TGTGCTAGTGGTCCTCTCCCGGGACAGGGAATAGTCAATGAGCAGTTCTTC. Its translation: CASGPLPGQGIVNEQFF.

The chain uses TRBV4-3 and TRBJ2-7; possible D gene TRBD2, 5 bases. The CDR3 has 14 amino acids. Germline lookup yields CDR1 LGHNA and CDR2 YSLEER. Trimming took off 3 bases at V and 3 bases at J, with 12 bases between the two ends. The CDR3 loop reads CASSHKSGSYEQYF. CDR3 in DNA: TGCGCCAGCAGCCATAAAAGCGGCAGCTACGAGCAGTACTTC.

This chain connects TRBV7-2 to TRBJ2-7; 9 bases match TRBD2. Germline loops: CDR1 SGHTA, CDR2 FQGNSA. Germline trimming cut 6 bases from V and 5 bases from J; bases unmatched to any gene: 14. The CDR3 covers 16 residues. The CDR3 DNA reads as TGTGCCAGCAGTCAAACGGCTCGCGGGGGGGCCCACGAGCAGTACTTC. Its protein product is CASSQTARGGAHEQYF.